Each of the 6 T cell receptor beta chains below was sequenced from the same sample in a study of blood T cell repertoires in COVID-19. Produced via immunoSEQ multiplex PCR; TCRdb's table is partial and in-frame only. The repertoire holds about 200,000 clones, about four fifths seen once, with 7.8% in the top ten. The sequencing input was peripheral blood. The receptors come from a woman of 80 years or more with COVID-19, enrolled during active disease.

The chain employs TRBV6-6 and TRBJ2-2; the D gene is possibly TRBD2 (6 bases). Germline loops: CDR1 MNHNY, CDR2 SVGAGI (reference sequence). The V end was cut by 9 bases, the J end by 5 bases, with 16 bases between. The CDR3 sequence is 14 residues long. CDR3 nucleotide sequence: TGTGCCAGTGGAGGGGCGGTGGGAACCGGGGAGCTGTTTTTT. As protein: CASGGAVGTGELFF.

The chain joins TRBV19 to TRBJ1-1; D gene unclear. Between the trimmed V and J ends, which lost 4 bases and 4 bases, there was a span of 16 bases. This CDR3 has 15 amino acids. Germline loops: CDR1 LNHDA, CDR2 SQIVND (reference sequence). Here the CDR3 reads CASSRRPFGGTEAFF. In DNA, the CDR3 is TGTGCCAGTAGTAGGCGTCCCTTTGGAGGCACTGAAGCTTTCTTT.

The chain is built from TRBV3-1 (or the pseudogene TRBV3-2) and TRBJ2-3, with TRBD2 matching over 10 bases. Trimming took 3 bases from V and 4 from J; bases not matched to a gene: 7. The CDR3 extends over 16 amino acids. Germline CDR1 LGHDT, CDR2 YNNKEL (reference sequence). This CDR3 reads CASSHFSGRAADTQYF. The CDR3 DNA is TGTGCCAGCAGCCATTTCAGCGGGAGGGCCGCAGATACGCAGTATTTT.

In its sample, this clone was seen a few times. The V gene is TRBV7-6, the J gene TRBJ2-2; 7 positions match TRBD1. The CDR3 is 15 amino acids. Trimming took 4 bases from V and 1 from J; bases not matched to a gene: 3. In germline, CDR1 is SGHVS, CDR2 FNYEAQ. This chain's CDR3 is CASSYGTVNTGELFF. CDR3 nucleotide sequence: TGTGCCAGCAGCTACGGGACAGTGAACACCGGGGAGCTGTTTTTT. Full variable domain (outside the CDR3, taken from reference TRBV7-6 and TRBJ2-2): GAGVSQSPRYKVTKRGQDVALRCDPISGHVSLYWYRQALGQGPEFLTYFNYEAQQDKSGLPNDRFSAERPEGSISTLTIQRTEQRDSAMYRCASSYGTVNTGELFFGEGSRLTVL.

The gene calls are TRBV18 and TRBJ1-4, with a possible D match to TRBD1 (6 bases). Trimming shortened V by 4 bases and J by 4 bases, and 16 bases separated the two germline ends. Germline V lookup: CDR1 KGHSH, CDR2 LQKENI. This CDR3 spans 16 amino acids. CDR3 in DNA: TGTGCCAGCTCACAAGATATGGGGGCTATTAATGAAAAACTGTTTTTT. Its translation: CASSQDMGAINEKLFF.

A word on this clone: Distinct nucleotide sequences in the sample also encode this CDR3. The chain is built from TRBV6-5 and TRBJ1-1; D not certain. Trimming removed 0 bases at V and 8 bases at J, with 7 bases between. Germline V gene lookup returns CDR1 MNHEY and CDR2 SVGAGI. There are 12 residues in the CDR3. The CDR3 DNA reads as TGTGCCAGCAGTTACTCGACCGGGGAAGCTTTCTTT. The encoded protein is CASSYSTGEAFF.